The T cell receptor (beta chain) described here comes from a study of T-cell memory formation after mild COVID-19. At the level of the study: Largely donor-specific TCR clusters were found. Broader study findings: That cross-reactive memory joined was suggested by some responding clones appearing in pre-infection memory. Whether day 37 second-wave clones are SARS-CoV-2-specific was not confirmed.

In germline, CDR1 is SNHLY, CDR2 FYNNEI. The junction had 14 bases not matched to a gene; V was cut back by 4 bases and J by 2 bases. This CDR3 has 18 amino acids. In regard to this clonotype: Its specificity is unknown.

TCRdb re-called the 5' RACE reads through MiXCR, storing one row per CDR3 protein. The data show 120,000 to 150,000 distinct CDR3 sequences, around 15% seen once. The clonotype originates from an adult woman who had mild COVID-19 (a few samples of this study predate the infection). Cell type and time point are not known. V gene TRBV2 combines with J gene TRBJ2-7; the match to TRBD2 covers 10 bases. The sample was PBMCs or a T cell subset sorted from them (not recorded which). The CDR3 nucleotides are TGTGCCAGCAGTGCCAACCCAACTAGCGGGGAGGACCCCTACGAGCAGTACTTC. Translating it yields CASSANPTSGEDPYEQYF.